This T cell receptor (beta chain) comes out of a study of yellow fever vaccine responses in identical twins. Study outcomes and limitations: Twins reportedly mounted vaccine T cell responses that seemed partly convergent, partly personalized.

TCRdb used MiXCR to reprocess the RT-PCR reads, holding one entry per CDR3 protein. The sample contains some 14,000 distinct CDR3 sequences, around 85% of which appear only once. Regarding this clonotype: Its antigen is currently unknown.

CDR3 length: 14 residues. Germline values: CDR1 SGHRS, CDR2 YFSETQ. Trimming took 4 bases from V and 6 from J, leaving 15 bases between them. The TCR sequence derives from a woman aged 18-29 years who received the yellow fever vaccine. The input for sequencing was T cells from blood (PBMCs), unsorted or a sorted subset (not recorded which), taken before or after yellow fever vaccination (not recorded which). The chain joins TRBV5-1 to TRBJ2-3, with unresolved D. CDR3 coding DNA: TGCGCCAGCAGCCGCCCGACTGGGATTGATACGCAGTATTTT. Translation gives CASSRPTGIDTQYF.